These 32 T cell receptor beta chains were sequenced from one sample in a study of control samples from healthy donors and cancer patients. Here immunoSEQ multiplex PCR was the method, and the copy in TCRdb shows in-frame clones only, minus some. The sample holds some 130,000 clones, over 75% seen once. Source material: blood. These receptors were obtained from a man aged 40-49 years in good health.

V usage is TRBV12-5 and J usage is TRBJ1-3; the match to TRBD1 covers 7 bases. The CDR3 length is 14 residues. The germline V gene has CDR1 LGHNT and CDR2 FRNRAP. Trimming at V came to 4 bases and at J to 2 bases, leaving 2 bases not matched to a gene. Here the CDR3 DNA reads TGTGCTAGTGGTTCCCAGGGGGCTGGAAACACCATATATTTT. Residues: CASGSQGAGNTIYF.

This chain links TRBV18 with TRBJ1-6; TRBD1 agrees at 7 bases. Trimming at V came to 4 bases and at J to 5 bases, leaving 5 bases not matched to a gene. The CDR3 runs 15 residues. Per the germline V gene, CDR1 is KGHSH and CDR2 is LQKENI. The DNA for the CDR3 is TGTGCCAGCTCACTCCGACAGGGAAATAATTCACCCCTCCACTTT. This sequence encodes CASSLRQGNNSPLHF.

The rearrangement joins TRBV19 to TRBJ2-5; D might be TRBD1 (5 bases). Trimming left V 5 bases short and J 5 bases short, with 9 bases between. The CDR3 runs 12 residues. In germline, CDR1 is LNHDA, CDR2 SQIVND (reference sequence). The CDR3 DNA reads as TGTGCCAGTAGTCAGGGTGGGGAGACCCAGTACTTC. It translates to CASSQGGETQYF. Drawing the rest from reference TRBV19 and TRBJ2-5, the complete variable domain is DGGITQSPKYLFRKEGQNVTLSCEQNLNHDAMYWYRQDPGQGLRLIYYSQIVNDFQKGDIAEGYSVSREKKESFPLTVTSAQKNPTAFYLCASSQGGETQYFGPGTRLLVL.

In nucleotides, the CDR3 is TGTGCCAGCAATGAGGGACAGAGACTACGAGAGCAGTACTTC. This sequence encodes CASNEGQRLREQYF. The chain combines TRBV6-6 with TRBJ2-7; 7 bases align to TRBD1. The CDR3 consists of 14 residues. CDR1 is MNHNY and CDR2 is SVGAGI in the germline V gene (reference sequence). V shed 7 bases, J shed 7 bases, and the junction held 13 bases outside the gene matches.

The rearrangement joins TRBV5-4 to TRBJ2-3; perhaps TRBD1 as D (6 bases). V lost 4 bases and J 2 bases, leaving 11 bases between the germline ends. The germline V gene encodes CDR1 SGHNT and CDR2 YYREEE (reference sequence). CDR3 size: 14 residues. CDR3 bases: TGTGCCAGCAGCCTCAGGGGCGACACAGATACGCAGTATTTT. Residues: CASSLRGDTDTQYF. Using reference TRBV5-4 and TRBJ2-3 for the parts outside the CDR3, the full variable domain is ETGVTQSPTHLIKTRGQQVTLRCSSQSGHNTVSWYQQALGQGPQFIFQYYREEENGRGNFPPRFSGLQFPNYSSELNVNALELDDSALYLCASSLRGDTDTQYFGPGTRLTVL.

This clone has a handful of counts. The CDR3 DNA sequence: TGTGCCAGCAGCTTTCTGAGTCAGCCCCAGCATTTT. As protein: CASSFLSQPQHF. V is TRBV7-2 and J is TRBJ1-5; D remains ambiguous. In germline, CDR1 is SGHTA, CDR2 FQGNSA. The CDR3 is 12 residues long. V lost 3 bases, J lost 6 bases, and 6 bases lay in between.

The chain employs TRBV5-1 and TRBJ2-5; D gene unclear. The length of the CDR3 is 13 residues. V was clipped by 6 bases and J by 9 bases, with 18 bases between them. Per germline, CDR1 SGHRS and CDR2 YFSETQ. The CDR3 DNA is TGCGCCAGCACCCCCCTAGATGAATCGGCCCAGTACTTC. Its protein product is CASTPLDESAQYF.

This chain connects TRBV5-1 to TRBJ1-2, with 9 positions matching TRBD1. Germline V gene data show CDR1 as SGHRS and CDR2 as YFSETQ. The V segment lost 5 bases and the J segment 10 bases; nucleotides outside the gene matches: 12. The CDR3 is made up of 14 amino acids. CDR3 DNA: TGCGCCAGCAGTTACCTCCGGGACAGGGTGCTCTACACCTTC. It translates to CASSYLRDRVLYTF. Full variable domain (rest looked up from reference TRBV5-1 and TRBJ1-2): KAGVTQTPRYLIKTRGQQVTLSCSPISGHRSVSWYQQTPGQGLQFLFEYFSETQRNKGNFPGRFSGRQFSNSRSEMNVSTLELGDSALYLCASSYLRDRVLYTFGSGTRLTVV.

Note on this clone: The sample has other DNA sequences that encode this CDR3 too. J is TRBJ2-3 and V is TRBV19; D not resolved. This CDR3 is built from 12 residues. Trimming left V 3 bases short and J 1 base short, with 2 bases between. CDR1 is LNHDA and CDR2 is SQIVND in the germline V gene (reference sequence). CDR3 in DNA: TGTGCCAGTAGTATGGGCACAGATACGCAGTATTTT. It codes for CASSMGTDTQYF.

This chain uses TRBV5-1 with TRBJ2-1; D uncertain. Germline CDR1 is SGHRS and CDR2 is YFSETQ. The CDR3 consists of 12 residues. The V end lost 2 bases, the J end lost 5 bases, and 5 bases lay between the germline ends. The CDR3 is CASSFANNEQFF. The CDR3 DNA is TGCGCCAGCAGCTTCGCTAACAATGAGCAGTTCTTC. Full variable domain (rest looked up from reference TRBV5-1 and TRBJ2-1): KAGVTQTPRYLIKTRGQQVTLSCSPISGHRSVSWYQQTPGQGLQFLFEYFSETQRNKGNFPGRFSGRQFSNSRSEMNVSTLELGDSALYLCASSFANNEQFFGPGTRLTVL.

The chain uses TRBV6-1 and TRBJ1-6, with 8 bases matching TRBD1. Germline CDR1 and CDR2: MNHNS and SASEGT. The CDR3 is 14 residues long. V dropped 3 bases and J dropped 10; count of bases not matched to a gene: 5. In DNA, the CDR3 is TGTGCCAGCAGTGACGACAGGGGCCTCTCACCCCTCCACTTT. This codes for CASSDDRGLSPLHF.

V gene TRBV5-1 combines with J gene TRBJ1-1; 8 nucleotides line up with TRBD1. The V gene's germline CDR1 is SGHRS and CDR2 YFSETQ. With V trimmed by 0 bases and J by 4 bases, 2 bases remained unmatched. CDR3 length equals 14 residues. CDR3 sequence reads: CASSLDRGTTEAFF. The CDR3 DNA reads as TGCGCCAGCAGCTTGGACAGGGGGACCACTGAAGCTTTCTTT.

A word on this clone: Different DNA sequences within this sample yield the same CDR3. The genes are TRBV6-5 and TRBJ2-5, with D tentatively TRBD1 or TRBD2 (5 bases each). The V end was cut by 9 bases, the J end by 2 bases, with 13 bases between. Per the germline V gene, CDR1 is MNHEY and CDR2 is SVGAGI. This CDR3 is built from 13 residues. The CDR3 here is CASRRTLQETQYF. As DNA, the CDR3 is TGTGCCAGTAGGAGGACACTTCAAGAGACCCAGTACTTC.

This rearrangement joins TRBV5-6 to TRBJ2-5; the match to TRBD1 covers 7 bases. The CDR3 is made up of 15 amino acids. V lost 0 bases and J lost 5; bases outside the gene matches: 7. The germline CDR1 and CDR2 sequences are SGHDT and YYEEEE. CDR3 in DNA: TGTGCCAGCAGCTTGGAATTGACAGGGTGGGAGACCCAGTACTTC. This codes for CASSLELTGWETQYF.

The chain employs TRBV7-3 and TRBJ1-1; D might be TRBD1 (5 bases). This CDR3 has 12 amino acids. The germline V gene has CDR1 SGHTA and CDR2 FQGTGA. V was trimmed by 5 bases and J by 7 bases, leaving 11 bases between them. The CDR3 sequence is CASSLRGGEAFF. The CDR3 bases are TGTGCCAGCAGCCTGCGGGGGGGTGAAGCTTTCTTT. The entire variable domain, with the rest obtained from reference TRBV7-3 and TRBJ1-1, is as follows: GAGVSQTPSNKVTEKGKYVELRCDPISGHTALYWYRQSLGQGPEFLIYFQGTGAADDSGLPNDRFFAVRPEGSVSTLKIQRTERGDSAVYLCASSLRGGEAFFGQGTRLTVV.

The chain combines TRBV30 with TRBJ2-7, with 7 positions matching TRBD1. The germline V gene has CDR1 GTSNPN and CDR2 SVGIG (reference sequence). V was pared by 3 bases and J by 5 bases, with 10 bases of the junction left unmatched. The length of the CDR3 is 14 residues. The CDR3 bases are TGTGCCTGGAGAGTAGGGGGCTGGGTCAACGAGCAGTACTTC. Translating it yields CAWRVGGWVNEQYF.

Only one count was recorded for this clone. The chain employs TRBV3-1 (or the pseudogene TRBV3-2) and TRBJ2-7; D remains ambiguous. Trimming removed 3 bases from V and 6 bases from J, with 18 bases in between. This CDR3 has 15 residues. Germline assignment: CDR1 LGHDT and CDR2 YNNKEL (reference sequence). CDR3 nucleotides: TGTGCCAGCAGCCAGTCACCGCTCACCTCTGGCGAGCAGTACTTC. Translating gives CASSQSPLTSGEQYF.

The gene calls are TRBV6-5 and TRBJ2-1; 12 bases line up with TRBD2. CDR3 length: 14 amino acids. Per germline, CDR1 MNHEY and CDR2 SVGAGI. J gave up 4 bases and V 8 bases, and 3 bases lay outside the gene matches. This CDR3 reads CASLGLAGYNEQFF. CDR3 in DNA: TGTGCCAGCTTAGGACTAGCGGGGTACAATGAGCAGTTCTTC.

The CDR3 is CATVAGGFNSNQPQHF. The CDR3 nucleotides are TGTGCCACGGTCGCAGGGGGCTTTAATAGCAATCAGCCCCAGCATTTT. This rearrangement joins TRBV28 to TRBJ1-5; TRBD1 agrees at 8 bases. Germline lookup yields CDR1 MDHEN and CDR2 SYDVKM. Trimming removed 10 bases from V and 0 bases from J; junction bases left unmatched: 11. There are 16 residues in the CDR3.

The chain carries TRBV28 and TRBJ1-6, with unresolved D. V was trimmed by 6 bases and J by 6 bases, leaving 18 bases between them. Germline-derived CDR1 and CDR2 are MDHEN and SYDVKM. This CDR3 has 16 residues. The CDR3 DNA follows: TGTGCCAGCAGCCCCGTCGAGGGCCTGGGTAATTCACCCCTCCACTTT. Its protein product is CASSPVEGLGNSPLHF.

The rearrangement uses TRBV6-5 and TRBJ2-1; the match to TRBD2 covers 11 bases. The CDR3 runs to 13 residues. Trimming at V came to 6 bases and at J to 5 bases, leaving 0 bases not matched to a gene. In germline, CDR1 is MNHEY, CDR2 SVGAGI. For the CDR3, the DNA is TGTGCCAGCAGGGGACTAGCGGACAATGAGCAGTTCTTC. It specifies CASRGLADNEQFF.

The chain carries TRBV5-6 and TRBJ1-3; D call uncertain. The CDR3 has 15 amino acids. Germline assignment: CDR1 SGHDT and CDR2 YYEEEE. The V and J ends lost 1 base and 0 bases respectively, with 8 bases between them. CDR3 nucleotides: TGTGCCAGCAGCTTGTCGGGGTCCTCTGGAAACACCATATATTTT. It codes for CASSLSGSSGNTIYF.

V gene TRBV19 combines with J gene TRBJ1-3; D remains ambiguous. Germline CDR1 is LNHDA and CDR2 is SQIVND (reference sequence). The V end lost 4 bases, the J end lost 2 bases, and 12 bases lay between the germline ends. CDR3 length equals 15 residues. The CDR3 coding sequence is TGTGCCAGTAGTACGACCCGTATGGCTGGAAACACCATATATTTT. Amino acids: CASSTTRMAGNTIYF.

The chain has TRBV30 and TRBJ2-7; D might be TRBD1 (5 bases). Germline-derived CDR1 and CDR2 are GTSNPN and SVGIG (reference sequence). The CDR3 sequence is 13 residues long. V gave up 3 bases and J gave up 2 bases, with 11 bases separating them. The CDR3 sequence: CAWRGLGAYEQYF. The DNA for the CDR3 is TGTGCCTGGAGGGGGCTTGGGGCCTACGAGCAGTACTTC.

This clone showed up just a few times. The CDR3 reads CATKVALPNTEAFF. The CDR3 DNA reads TGTGCCACCAAAGTGGCACTTCCGAACACTGAAGCTTTCTTT. This rearrangement joins TRBV19 to TRBJ1-1; D is uncertain. The CDR3 runs 14 residues. Germline assignment: CDR1 LNHDA and CDR2 SQIVND (reference sequence). The germline V and J ends were trimmed by 10 bases and 1 base, with 16 bases remaining between them.

The gene calls are TRBV5-1 and TRBJ1-3, with no clear D. The V gene's germline CDR1 is SGHRS and CDR2 YFSETQ. Trimming stripped 4 bases from V and 4 bases from J, with 6 bases between. The length of the CDR3 is 12 residues. DNA of the CDR3: TGCGCCAGCAGCCAGACAGGAAACACCATATATTTT. It yields the protein CASSQTGNTIYF.

The chain uses TRBV10-1 and TRBJ2-3, with D possibly being TRBD1 or TRBD2 (5 bases each). The CDR3 has 14 residues. Germline CDR1 WNHNN, CDR2 SYGVQD (reference sequence). The V end lost 3 bases, the J end lost 2 bases, and 9 bases lay between the germline ends. CDR3: CASSDTGLTDTQYF. The CDR3 coding sequence is TGCGCCAGCAGTGATACAGGACTCACAGATACGCAGTATTTT.

The chain recombines TRBV6-2 or TRBV6-3 with TRBJ1-1; D not resolved. Germline CDR1 is MNHEY and CDR2 is SVGEGT. V lost 4 bases and J 8 bases, leaving 14 bases between the germline ends. The CDR3 contains 13 residues. The CDR3 DNA reads TGTGCCAGCAGTTCCCGTAAGGTGGAAGAAGCTTTCTTT. Translating it yields CASSSRKVEEAFF.

The chain uses TRBV9 and TRBJ2-1; TRBD2 aligns across 11 bases. Unmatched junction bases numbered 7, after V lost 3 bases and J lost 5 bases. This CDR3 comprises 16 residues. Germline V gene lookup returns CDR1 SGDLS and CDR2 YYNGEE. DNA of the CDR3: TGTGCCAGCAGCGACTTAGCGGGGGGGCCCCACAATGAGCAGTTCTTC. Protein sequence: CASSDLAGGPHNEQFF.

The J gene is TRBJ1-1, the V gene TRBV5-5; 9 bases line up with TRBD1. With 4 bases clipped from V and 6 bases from J, the junction kept 10 bases outside the gene matches. The CDR3 has 15 residues. The germline CDR1 and CDR2 sequences are SGHKS and YYEKEE (reference sequence). DNA of the CDR3: TGTGCCAGCAGCCACTCGACAGGGGGGGTTGCTGAAGCTTTCTTT. It is translated as CASSHSTGGVAEAFF.

The chain joins TRBV19 to TRBJ2-1, with 7 bases matching TRBD1. The V gene end was trimmed by 3 bases and the J gene end by 6 bases; junction bases not matched to a gene: 5. CDR3 size: 14 residues. Looked up from germline, CDR1 is LNHDA and CDR2 is SQIVND (reference sequence). The CDR3 is CASSIGAGGNEQFF. The CDR3 DNA follows: TGTGCCAGTAGTATCGGGGCAGGGGGCAATGAGCAGTTCTTC.

The genes are TRBV6-5 and TRBJ2-7; D not certain. Germline CDR1 is MNHEY and CDR2 is SVGAGI. Trimming shortened V by 0 bases and J by 3 bases, and 12 bases separated the two germline ends. This CDR3 contains 15 residues. CDR3 in DNA: TGTGCCAGCAGTTACTCCCCTAGTCTCCTCTACGAGCAGTACTTC. Protein: CASSYSPSLLYEQYF.